The entry below describes one T cell receptor beta chain. The antigen is undetermined. CDR1 and CDR2 from the germline V gene are MDHEN and SYDVKM. This CDR3 region has 14 residues. Trimming shortened V by 2 bases and J by 7 bases, and 15 bases separated the two germline ends. This sample stems from a study of T-cell memory formation after mild COVID-19. Across the study: Largely, the TCR clusters proved donor specific.

Points from the study as a whole: Mostly located in CM and EM were contracting CD4+ clones, with contracting CD8+ clones located in EMRA.

A 5'RACE reaction primed in the constant segment made cDNA libraries of TCR alpha and TCR beta, and these carried sample barcodes and UMIs. TCRdb re-called the 5' RACE reads with MiXCR, one entry per CDR3 protein. The table shows around 400,000 distinct CDR3 sequences, with 20% to 25% occurring only once. This receptor was taken from an adult woman who had mild COVID-19 (a few samples of this study predate the infection). Cell type and time point are not known. The chain has TRBV28 and TRBJ2-7, with D maybe TRBD1 (5 bases). The sample taken for sequencing was PBMCs or a T cell subset sorted from them (not recorded which). CDR3 protein: CASSLLAPAGEQYF. For the CDR3, the DNA is TGTGCCAGCAGTTTACTCGCACCTGCAGGGGAGCAGTACTTC.